This is a list of T cell receptor beta chains from one sample in a study of spatial heterogeneity in lung cancer. Each CDR3 protein is one row after TCRdb ran MiXCR on the 5' RACE reads. The sample has some 18,000 distinct CDR3 sequences; about 7.5% are singletons. This sample comprised lung tumor tissue, obtained at surgery. These receptors came from a male donor with early-stage non-small cell lung cancer. The CDR3 runs from the conserved cysteine through the conserved F or W.

J gene | V gene | CDR3 protein
TRBJ1-2 | TRBV6-1 | CASSASGYYGYTF
TRBJ2-5 | TRBV12-3/TRBV12-4 | CASSKDREKTQYF
TRBJ2-5 | TRBV20-1 | CSAGGSQETQYF
TRBJ2-1 | TRBV9 | CASSAMGDRGQNEQFF
TRBJ2-1 | TRBV4-3 | CASSQGRGPFGVQFF
TRBJ2-2 | TRBV3-1 | CASSQVRGTGELFF
TRBJ2-5 | TRBV7-8 | CASSLIPGTGAVAQYF
TRBJ1-2 | TRBV12-3/TRBV12-4 | CASSLWGSDYGYTF
TRBJ2-2 | TRBV7-2 | CASRVAGHTGELFF
TRBJ2-7 | TRBV9 | CASSPTPESSYEQYF
TRBJ1-5 | TRBV20-1 | CSAREDGDQPQHF
TRBJ2-7 | TRBV27 | CASSSDNYEQYF
TRBJ2-1 | TRBV7-6 | CASSLGGERKNEQFF
TRBJ1-1 | TRBV7-2 | CASSQAGAMNTEAFF
TRBJ1-5 | TRBV12-3/TRBV12-4 | CASSPDGPGQPQHF
TRBJ2-1 | TRBV11-2 | CASSLGGYPSSYNEQFF
TRBJ2-3 | TRBV7-2 | CASRERGGGTDTQYF
TRBJ2-1 | TRBV12-3/TRBV12-4 | CASSPLGYEQFF
TRBJ2-5 | TRBV5-1 | CASSVLGLGETQYF
TRBJ2-1 | TRBV20-1 | CSAPKAGLRYNEQFF
TRBJ2-3 | TRBV6-5 | CASSYGGAGTDTQYF
TRBJ2-5 | TRBV2 | CASSPWGQGDQYF
TRBJ2-2 | TRBV6-2/TRBV6-3 | CASSSGEAGELFF
TRBJ1-4 | TRBV6-5 | CASRPQGATNEKLFF
TRBJ2-7 | TRBV2 | CASSSSGGSYEQYF
TRBJ1-3 | TRBV4-3 | CASSQDPPGGGNTIYF
TRBJ1-1 | TRBV27 | CASSLISGVGKAFF
TRBJ1-5 | TRBV27 | CASSARQGARDQPQHF
TRBJ1-2 | TRBV7-2 | CASSPRTGGANGYTF
TRBJ1-2 | TRBV27 | CASSLVGQPAYTF
TRBJ2-7 | TRBV6-5 | CASNRQGISYEQYF
TRBJ2-7 | TRBV20-1 | CSAYEGTGVYEQYF
TRBJ2-5 | TRBV29-1 | CSVQRGDMYQETQYF
TRBJ2-6 | TRBV19 | CASSIADRGRTGANVLTF
TRBJ1-5 | TRBV20-1 | CSVSQGRNQPQHF
TRBJ2-1 | TRBV5-1 | CASRKEAGGFDEQFF
TRBJ2-3 | TRBV23-1 | CASSQGPGLAETDTQYF
TRBJ1-2 | TRBV5-1 | CASSPDSFTYGYTF
TRBJ2-7 | TRBV12-3/TRBV12-4 | CASSYYDTNEQYF
TRBJ2-1 | TRBV12-3/TRBV12-4 | CASSSTGVEQFF
TRBJ1-5 | TRBV20-1 | CSARVRKSSQPQHF
TRBJ2-7 | TRBV6-1 | CASSEAGQGGSYEQYF
TRBJ2-7 | TRBV20-1 | CSAPPGQGFSYEQYF
TRBJ1-5 | TRBV30 | CAWSVRVGDQPQHF
TRBJ1-4 | TRBV6-5 | CASSTTGTGLFF
TRBJ1-6 | TRBV30 | CAWRPFADVSPLHF
TRBJ1-6 | TRBV28 | CASGGPRTNNSPLHF
TRBJ2-6 | TRBV5-4 | CASTGANVLTF
TRBJ2-2 | TRBV7-2 | CASSLVGTGDPGELFF
TRBJ1-6 | TRBV28 | CASASSYNSPLHF
TRBJ1-2 | TRBV4-1 | CASSQFTETYGYTF
TRBJ2-1 | TRBV3-1 | CASSQGEVYNEQFF
TRBJ1-2 | TRBV5-1 | CASSLALSGNYGYTF
TRBJ1-5 | TRBV11-2 | CASSLAGVGNQPQHF
TRBJ1-5 | TRBV20-1 | CSAREPRAPNQPQHF
TRBJ2-3 | TRBV9 | CASSVEGRTFTDTQYF
TRBJ1-3 | TRBV30 | CAWKGIKAGHSGNTIYF
TRBJ1-6 | TRBV5-4 | CASSFFAGSDNSPLHF
TRBJ1-2 | TRBV5-1 | CASSLGANYGYTF
TRBJ1-5 | TRBV2 | CASSERGRVYQPQHF